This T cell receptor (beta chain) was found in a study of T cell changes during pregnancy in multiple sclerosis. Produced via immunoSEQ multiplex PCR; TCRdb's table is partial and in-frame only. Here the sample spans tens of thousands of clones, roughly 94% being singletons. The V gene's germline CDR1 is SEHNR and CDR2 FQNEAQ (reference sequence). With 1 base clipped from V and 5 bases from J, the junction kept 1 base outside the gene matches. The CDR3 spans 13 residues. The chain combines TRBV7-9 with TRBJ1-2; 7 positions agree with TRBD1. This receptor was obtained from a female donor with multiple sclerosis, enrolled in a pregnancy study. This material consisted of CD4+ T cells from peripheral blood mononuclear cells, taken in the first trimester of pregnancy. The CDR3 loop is CASSLETGYGYTF. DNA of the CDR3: TGTGCCAGCAGCTTAGAGACAGGGTATGGCTACACCTTC.